One sample yielded the 9 T cell receptor beta chains listed below, sequenced in a study of cytomegalovirus exposure and HLA in healthy donors. The PCR ran on 60 Vbeta and 13 Jbeta primers. Using immunoSEQ multiplex PCR, the repertoire was profiled, and TCRdb retains in-frame clones only, with some absent. The table records 90,000 to 100,000 clones, about 81% of them present only once. Sequenced sample: PBMCs. Every receptor here comes from a woman aged 40 to 50 in good health and CMV-seronegative.

The chain uses TRBV20-1 and TRBJ1-2; D gene uncertain. This CDR3 region has 10 residues. V was cut by 5 bases and J by 9 bases, with 10 bases left in between. In germline, CDR1 is DFQATT, CDR2 SNEGSKA (reference sequence). CDR3 DNA: TGCAGTGCTCTCGTTAGTAGCTACACCTTC. It is translated as CSALVSSYTF.

CDR3 DNA: TGTGCCATTTCGGACAGGGCTGGCTACACCTTC. Its protein product is CAISDRAGYTF. The chain carries TRBV19 and TRBJ1-2; 8 positions match TRBD1. The CDR3 totals 11 residues. Germline CDR1 reads LNHDA; CDR2 reads SQIVND (reference sequence). Trimming removed 10 bases from V and 7 bases from J; junction bases left unmatched: 5.

This chain connects TRBV7-3 to TRBJ2-6, with D tentatively TRBD1 (6 bases). The CDR3 is 14 amino acids. Germline V gene data show CDR1 as SGHTA and CDR2 as FQGTGA. Trimming stripped 5 bases from V and 2 bases from J, with 7 bases between. The CDR3 region has the DNA TGTGCCAGCAGCCGACAGGCTGGGGCCAACGTCCTGACTTTC. Translating it yields CASSRQAGANVLTF.

This clone occurred once. The rearrangement links TRBV5-4 to TRBJ1-6; D is perhaps TRBD1 (6 bases). The CDR3 has 14 amino acids. With 1 base removed from V and 7 bases from J, the gap between germline ends came to 9 bases. CDR1 is SGHNT, CDR2 YYREEE, per germline (reference sequence). The CDR3 sequence: CASSLKTGNSPLHF. For the CDR3, the DNA is TGTGCCAGCAGCTTGAAGACAGGCAATTCACCCCTCCACTTT.

This sequence joins TRBV10-2 and TRBJ1-5, with TRBD1 as a possible D gene (6 bases). V was pared by 0 bases and J by 7 bases, with 13 bases between. This CDR3 region has 15 residues. CDR1 and CDR2 from the germline V gene are WSHSY and SAAADI. The CDR3 sequence: CASSESGGREQPQHF. The CDR3 DNA follows: TGCGCCAGCAGTGAGTCGGGGGGGCGAGAGCAGCCCCAGCATTTT.

V usage is TRBV28 and J usage is TRBJ1-4, with TRBD1 as a possible D gene (5 bases). CDR1 is MDHEN, CDR2 SYDVKM, per germline. Trimming stripped 3 bases from V and 4 bases from J, with 15 bases between. The CDR3 has 16 amino acids. The CDR3 spells CASSLGLGQGNEKLFF. CDR3 bases: TGTGCCAGCAGTTTGGGTTTGGGGCAGGGTAATGAAAAACTGTTTTTT.

The chain links TRBV5-1 to TRBJ2-1; 9 nucleotides align to TRBD2. The germline gives CDR1 SGHRS, CDR2 YFSETQ. The CDR3 extends over 13 amino acids. Trimming removed 5 bases from V and 7 bases from J; junction bases left unmatched: 4. This CDR3 reads CASRLAGSNEQFF. The CDR3 coding sequence is TGCGCCAGCAGGCTAGCGGGAAGTAATGAGCAGTTCTTC.

The chain links TRBV15 to TRBJ1-5; 12 bases align to TRBD1. The germline V gene has CDR1 LNHNV and CDR2 YYDKDF (reference sequence). V trimming: 5 bases; J trimming: 8 bases; junction bases outside the gene matches: 7. CDR3 length equals 15 residues. For the CDR3, the DNA is TGTGCCACCAGCGGGGACAGGGGGCTTGTTAAGCCCCAGCATTTT. Its translation is CATSGDRGLVKPQHF.

The chain employs TRBV5-4 and TRBJ1-1, with 10 bases aligning to TRBD1. The germline gives CDR1 SGHNT, CDR2 YYREEE (reference sequence). Trimming removed 4 bases from V and 4 bases from J; junction bases left unmatched: 7. CDR3 size: 15 residues. The CDR3 reads CASSPRQGAPTEAFF. The CDR3 DNA reads as TGTGCCAGCAGCCCCCGACAGGGGGCGCCCACTGAAGCTTTCTTT.